These T cell receptor beta chains were read from a single sample in a study of blood T cell repertoires in COVID-19. Produced via immunoSEQ multiplex PCR; TCRdb's table is partial and in-frame only. This sample carries more than 110,000 clones, roughly 76% of them seen once, and the ten largest clones take around 13%. Sequencing was done on a sample of peripheral blood. The receptors originated from a man older than 75 with acute or convalescent COVID-19. CDR3s include the opening cysteine and the closing phenylalanine or tryptophan. Each record gives: D gene, J gene, V gene, clone size, CDR3 protein, CDR3 DNA. A D gene is named only where the DNA matches it firmly. Only some rows state a clone size, as once, few, many or a class for expanded clones.

TRBD1,TRBJ1-1,TRBV5-4,-,CASSFDRGTEAFF,TGTGCCAGCAGCTTCGACAGGGGGACTGAAGCTTTCTTT
-,TRBJ1-5,TRBV7-8,once,CASSASPDRNQPQHF,TGTGCCAGCAGCGCAAGTCCCGACAGGAATCAGCCCCAGCATTTT
-,TRBJ2-4,TRBV6-2/TRBV6-3,-,CASSYGRGVANIQYF,TGTGCCAGCAGTTACGGCAGGGGGGTTGCGAACATTCAGTACTTC
-,TRBJ1-6,TRBV28,-,CASSPGESPLHF,TGTGCCAGCAGTCCAGGGGAATCACCCCTCCACTTT
TRBD1,TRBJ1-6,TRBV7-9,once,CASSGDRAGSPLHF,TGTGCCAGCAGTGGGGACAGGGCGGGTTCACCCCTCCACTTT
TRBD1,TRBJ2-4,TRBV5-1,-,CASSPGTGGLKNIQYF,TGCGCCAGCAGTCCCGGGACAGGGGGCTTAAAAAACATTCAGTACTTC
-,TRBJ2-7,TRBV18,-,CASSLGVALDEQYF,TGTGCCAGCTCACTCGGGGTGGCGCTGGACGAGCAGTACTTC
-,TRBJ1-5,TRBV6-2/TRBV6-3,few,CASSWGGTGSNQPQHF,TGTGCCAGCAGCTGGGGCGGGACGGGGAGCAATCAGCCCCAGCATTTT
-,TRBJ2-2,TRBV29-1,-,CSVSQGNGNGELFF,TGCAGCGTTTCTCAGGGGAATGGGAACGGGGAGCTGTTTTTT
-,TRBJ2-1,TRBV4-1,-,CASSQGVGQGGGEQFF,TGCGCCAGCAGCCAAGGGGTGGGGCAGGGTGGCGGTGAGCAGTTCTTC
-,TRBJ2-5,TRBV5-6,-,CASSGRRYSSEETQYF,TGTGCCAGCAGTGGTAGGCGGTACTCTTCCGAAGAGACCCAGTACTTC
-,TRBJ1-3,TRBV28,once,CASSSQNSGNTIYF,TGTGCCAGCAGTTCTCAGAACTCTGGAAACACCATATATTTT
-,TRBJ1-1,TRBV2,-,CASNRDVSDTEAFF,TGTGCCAGCAACAGGGACGTATCGGACACTGAAGCTTTCTTT
-,TRBJ2-4,TRBV5-1,once,CASSRALFRGGENIQYF,TGCGCCAGCAGTCGAGCTCTTTTCAGGGGCGGCGAAAACATTCAGTACTTC
-,TRBJ1-2,TRBV24-1,-,CATSDFGYGYTF,TGTGCCACCAGTGATTTCGGCTATGGCTACACCTTC